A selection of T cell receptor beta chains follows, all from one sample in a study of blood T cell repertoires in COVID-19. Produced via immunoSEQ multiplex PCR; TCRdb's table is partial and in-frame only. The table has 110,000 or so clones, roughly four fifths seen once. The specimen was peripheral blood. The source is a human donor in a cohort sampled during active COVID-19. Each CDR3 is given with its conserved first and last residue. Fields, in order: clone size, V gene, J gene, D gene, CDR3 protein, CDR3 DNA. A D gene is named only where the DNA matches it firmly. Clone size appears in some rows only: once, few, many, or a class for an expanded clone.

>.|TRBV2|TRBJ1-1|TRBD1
CASSEQQGRAFF
TGTGCCAGCAGCGAACAACAGGGGAGAGCTTTCTTT
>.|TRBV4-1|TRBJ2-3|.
CASSQSGYSGTDTQYF
TGCGCCAGCAGCCAGTCAGGGTATTCGGGCACAGATACGCAGTATTTT
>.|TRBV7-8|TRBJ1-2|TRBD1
CASSLPGTGYGYTF
TGTGCCAGCAGCTTACCTGGGACAGGGTATGGCTACACCTTC
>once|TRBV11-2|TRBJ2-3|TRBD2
CASSFTSDRTDTQYF
TGTGCCAGCAGCTTCACTAGCGACCGCACAGATACGCAGTATTTT
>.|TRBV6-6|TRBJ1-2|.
CASRTPTGSERYGYTF
TGTGCCAGCAGAACACCCACAGGGTCGGAACGCTATGGCTACACCTTC
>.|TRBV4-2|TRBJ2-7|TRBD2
CASSQEWGGSSYEQYF
TGTGCCAGCAGCCAAGAGTGGGGGGGGAGCTCCTACGAGCAGTACTTC
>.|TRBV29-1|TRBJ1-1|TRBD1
CSAWTGTIGTEAFF
TGCAGCGCGTGGACAGGGACGATCGGAACTGAAGCTTTCTTT
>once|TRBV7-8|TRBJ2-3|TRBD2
CASSRILAGYSTDTQYF
TGTGCCAGCAGCCGTATTCTAGCGGGGTACAGCACAGATACGCAGTATTTT
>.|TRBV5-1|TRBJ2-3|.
CASSFDGKDTQYF
TGCGCCAGCAGCTTCGACGGGAAGGATACGCAGTATTTT
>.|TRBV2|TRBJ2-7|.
CASWGGSYEQYF
TGTGCCAGCTGGGGAGGCTCCTACGAGCAGTACTTC
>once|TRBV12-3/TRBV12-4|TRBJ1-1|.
CASSFQGIGEAFF
TGTGCCAGCAGTTTCCAGGGTATAGGTGAAGCTTTCTTT
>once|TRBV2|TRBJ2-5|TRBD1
CASSPLGQGQETQYF
TGTGCCAGCAGCCCCCTCGGACAGGGGCAAGAGACCCAGTACTTC
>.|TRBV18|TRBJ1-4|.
CASSPRQTGRNEKLFF
TGTGCCAGCTCACCACGTCAGACAGGAAGGAATGAAAAACTGTTTTTT
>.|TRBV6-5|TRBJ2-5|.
CASTGIGRETQYF
TGTGCCAGCACAGGGATTGGGCGGGAGACCCAGTACTTC
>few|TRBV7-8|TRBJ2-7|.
CASSLSPGGSNEQYF
TGTGCCAGCAGCTTATCCCCCGGGGGTTCGAACGAGCAGTACTTC
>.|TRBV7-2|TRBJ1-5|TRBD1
CASSLGPYGQGNQPQHF
TGTGCCAGCAGCTTAGGCCCCTATGGACAGGGCAATCAGCCCCAGCATTTT
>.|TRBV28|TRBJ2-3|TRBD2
CASSSGLAGGTDTQYF
TGTGCCAGCAGTTCAGGACTAGCGGGGGGCACAGATACGCAGTATTTT
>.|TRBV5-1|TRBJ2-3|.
CASSLGASTDTQYF
TGCGCCAGCAGCTTGGGGGCCAGCACAGATACGCAGTATTTT
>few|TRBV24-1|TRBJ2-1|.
CATSDHQNNEQFF
TGTGCCACCAGTGATCATCAAAACAATGAGCAGTTCTTC
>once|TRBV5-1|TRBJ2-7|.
CASSPQGHYEQYF
TGCGCCAGCAGCCCACAGGGACATTACGAGCAGTACTTC
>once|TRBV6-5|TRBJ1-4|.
CASAPPAGHAEKLFF
TGTGCCAGCGCCCCACCTGCAGGTCATGCTGAAAAACTGTTTTTT
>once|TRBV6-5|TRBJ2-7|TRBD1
CASSEGQGNEQYF
TGTGCCAGCAGCGAGGGACAGGGAAACGAGCAGTACTTC